The text below deals with one T cell receptor (beta chain). After removal of 7 bases from V and 13 bases from J, the junction contained 17 bases not matched to a gene. From germline, CDR1 is LNHDA and CDR2 SQIVND (reference sequence). The CDR3 spans 14 residues. This sample was taken from a study of blood T cell repertoires in COVID-19. Across the whole study: Samples taken during acute and convalescent COVID-19 were collected in the United States, Italy and Spain. In each case, the material was cDNA or gDNA derived from T cells, B-cell-depleted T cells, or PBMCs.

Original processing notes: It was from reference gene primer amplification that nucleated cell counts were estimated. The assay was immunoSEQ multiplex PCR, and TCRdb's table has in-frame clones only and misses some. V and J calls and clone size come straight from that table; D and trimming were deduced from the DNA. The sample consists of 200,000 or so clones, approximately 91% of them appearing once. The chain joins TRBV19 to TRBJ1-2, with TRBD1 matching over 8 bases. The sample consisted of peripheral blood. The TCR was taken from a man aged 70-80 years with active or convalescent COVID-19. The CDR3 nucleotides are TGTGCCAGTAAATCAACCTCCGGACAGGGTCGGGCCACCTTC. Protein: CASKSTSGQGRATF.